This passage covers 5 T cell receptor beta chains from one sample sequenced in a study of T cells expressing NK-cell markers. Reprocessing the 5' RACE reads, TCRdb reports a single entry for every CDR3 protein and omits DNA. With over 350,000 distinct CDR3 sequences in the sample, the ten largest clones hold around 10%. Source material: blood T cells: a sorted CD56 or NKG2C T cell subset, CD4+ or CD8+ T cells, or bulk PBMC T cells (not recorded which). The receptor set was obtained from a woman between 50 and 59 years old in good health.

The chain employs TRBV3-1 and TRBJ1-5; the D call of TRBD1 rests on TCRdb alone, since no DNA is present to check it. The length of the CDR3 is 14 residues. Germline V gene lookup returns CDR1 LGHDT and CDR2 YNNKEL (reference sequence). This chain's CDR3 is CASSQGGYNQPQHF.

V usage is TRBV5-1 and J usage is TRBJ2-7; the TRBD1 assignment by TCRdb is unverifiable without DNA. The CDR3 is 14 residues long. Germline-derived CDR1 and CDR2 are SGHRS and YFSETQ. CDR3 protein: CASSSTGILYEQYF.

This chain links TRBV6-6 with TRBJ1-5; the D call from TCRdb, TRBD1, cannot be confirmed without DNA. Germline-derived CDR1 and CDR2 are MNHNY and SVGAGI (reference sequence). The CDR3 extends over 15 amino acids. The CDR3 here is CASSRSTGGTQPQHF.

CDR3 loop: CASTPQGMSNSPLHF. The V and J genes are TRBV6-5 and TRBJ1-6; the D call of TRBD1 rests on TCRdb alone, since no DNA is present to check it. Germline V gene data show CDR1 as MNHEY and CDR2 as SVGAGI. The CDR3 is 15 amino acids.

The rearrangement uses TRBV5-1 and TRBJ2-2; lacking DNA, the TRBD1 call made by TCRdb goes unchecked. From germline, CDR1 is SGHRS and CDR2 YFSETQ. There are 15 residues in the CDR3. The CDR3 loop is CASSETQGEVGELFF.